Each of the 21 T cell receptor beta chains below was sequenced from the same sample in a study of blood T cell repertoires in COVID-19. Repertoires were generated with immunoSEQ multiplex PCR, while TCRdb's copy carries only in-frame clones and drops some. The data contain 150,000 or so clones, around four fifths of them singletons. Sequenced material: PBMCs or T cells enriched from blood (not recorded which). Receptor source: a woman aged 45-65 years who had recovered from COVID-19.

The rearrangement links TRBV14 to TRBJ2-3; TRBD2 might be the D (6 bases). Trimming took off 0 bases at V and 10 bases at J, with 11 bases between the two ends. Germline V gives CDR1 SGHDN, CDR2 FVKESK. CDR3 length equals 13 residues. The CDR3 here is CASSQDGTPPQYF. CDR3 nucleotide sequence: TGTGCCAGCAGCCAAGATGGGACTCCCCCGCAGTATTTT.

CDR3 residues: CASSPPSFTDTQYF. The CDR3 region has the DNA TGTGCCAGCTCACCACCGTCCTTCACAGATACGCAGTATTTT. The genes are TRBV18 and TRBJ2-3; D is uncertain. CDR1 and CDR2 from the germline V gene are KGHSH and LQKENI. The CDR3 sequence is 14 residues long. V lost 0 bases and J 2 bases, leaving 6 bases between the germline ends.

J is TRBJ2-2 and V is TRBV3-1 (or the pseudogene TRBV3-2); 8 bases line up with TRBD2. Trimming at V came to 1 base and at J to 7 bases, leaving 5 bases not matched to a gene. This CDR3 comprises 15 residues. The V gene's germline CDR1 is LGHDT and CDR2 YNNKEL (reference sequence). The CDR3 region is CASSQVSGRGGELFF. CDR3 DNA sequence: TGTGCCAGCAGCCAAGTTTCCGGGAGGGGCGGGGAGCTGTTTTTT.

DNA for the CDR3: TGTGCCAGCTCACCCCGGCAGGTGGCGCGGGAGGCCTACGAGCAGTACTTC. Protein sequence: CASSPRQVAREAYEQYF. The chain has TRBV18 and TRBJ2-7; 8 nucleotides match TRBD2. CDR1 is KGHSH and CDR2 is LQKENI in the germline V gene. V dropped 3 bases and J dropped 2; count of bases not matched to a gene: 12. The CDR3 loop spans 17 amino acids.

The V and J genes are TRBV6-5 and TRBJ2-7; 8 nucleotides agree with TRBD2. The CDR3 runs to 16 residues. With V trimmed by 0 bases and J by 4 bases, 8 bases remained unmatched. Germline V CDR1 and CDR2: MNHEY, SVGAGI. The CDR3 region is CASSYSSPSGLYEQYF. The CDR3 nucleotides read TGTGCCAGCAGTTACTCGAGCCCTAGCGGGCTATACGAGCAGTACTTC.

This chain connects TRBV29-1 to TRBJ2-7; TRBD1 agrees at 7 bases. The germline CDR1 and CDR2 sequences are SQVTM and ANQGSEA. The CDR3 length is 13 residues. The V segment lost 6 bases and the J segment 6 bases; nucleotides outside the gene matches: 11. This CDR3 is CSVTGTAPSEQYF. The CDR3 DNA is TGCAGCGTGACCGGGACAGCTCCCTCCGAGCAGTACTTC.

In this sample, this clone turned up once. The CDR3 loop reads CASAPSTGDKEKLFF. DNA of the CDR3: TGCGCCAGCGCACCTTCGACAGGGGATAAGGAAAAACTGTTTTTT. The chain carries TRBV5-1 and TRBJ1-4; 8 nucleotides line up with TRBD1. Germline V gene lookup returns CDR1 SGHRS and CDR2 YFSETQ. V shed 7 bases and J 8 bases; nucleotides not matched to a gene: 13. This CDR3 contains 15 residues.

This chain links TRBV5-6 with TRBJ1-3, with 8 bases aligning to TRBD1. After removal of 3 bases from V and 5 bases from J, the junction contained 7 bases not matched to a gene. The CDR3 length is 15 residues. The germline V gene has CDR1 SGHDT and CDR2 YYEEEE. This CDR3 is CASSSYGTGRNTIYF. As DNA, the CDR3 is TGTGCCAGCAGCTCCTACGGGACAGGACGAAACACCATATATTTT. Full variable domain (outside the CDR3, taken from reference TRBV5-6 and TRBJ1-3): DAGVTQSPTHLIKTRGQQVTLRCSPKSGHDTVSWYQQALGQGPQFIFQYYEEEERQRGNFPDRFSGHQFPNYSSELNVNALLLGDSALYLCASSSYGTGRNTIYFGEGSWLTVV.

This chain uses TRBV19 with TRBJ2-1, with 8 bases aligning to TRBD1. The CDR3 runs 18 residues. Looked up from germline, CDR1 is LNHDA and CDR2 is SQIVND (reference sequence). With 2 bases clipped from V and 5 bases from J, the junction kept 14 bases outside the gene matches. The CDR3 spells CASSIRGFRGQGNNEQFF. CDR3 sequence (DNA): TGTGCCAGTAGTATAAGAGGCTTCAGAGGACAGGGCAACAATGAGCAGTTCTTC.

This clone was observed a handful of times. The chain couples TRBV3-1 (or the pseudogene TRBV3-2) to TRBJ1-1; D gene unclear. The CDR3 has 12 amino acids. CDR1 LGHDT and CDR2 YNNKEL come from the germline V gene (reference sequence). With 4 bases removed from V and 11 bases from J, the gap between germline ends came to 14 bases. CDR3 protein: CASSPTGIAAFF. The CDR3 DNA reads as TGTGCCAGCAGCCCGACGGGGATCGCGGCTTTCTTT.

The sample holds one count of this clone. This chain joins TRBV7-8 and TRBJ2-3; 11 nucleotides match TRBD2. In germline, CDR1 is SGHVS, CDR2 FQNEAQ. V dropped 4 bases and J dropped 5; count of bases not matched to a gene: 8. The CDR3 loop spans 16 amino acids. CDR3 sequence reads: CASSSLASGRRDTQYF. In DNA form, the CDR3 reads TGTGCCAGCAGCTCCCTTGCTAGCGGGAGGAGAGATACGCAGTATTTT.

The V call is TRBV6-2 or TRBV6-3, the J call TRBJ1-2, with D possibly TRBD1 on 6 matching bases. With 5 bases removed from V and 1 base from J, the gap between germline ends came to 14 bases. The germline V gene encodes CDR1 MNHEY and CDR2 SVGEGT. CDR3 size: 15 residues. Here the CDR3 reads CASSDRTDHNYGYTF. The CDR3 DNA sequence: TGTGCCAGCAGTGACAGGACGGACCATAACTATGGCTACACCTTC.

A few counts support this clone. V gene TRBV5-6 combines with J gene TRBJ2-3; 7 bases fit TRBD1. The germline CDR1 and CDR2 sequences are SGHDT and YYEEEE. Unmatched junction bases numbered 11, after V lost 2 bases and J lost 2 bases. This CDR3 contains 17 residues. The DNA for the CDR3 is TGTGCCAGCAGCTTTCCCCGCAGGGGGTCGGCCACAGATACGCAGTATTTT. Its protein product is CASSFPRRGSATDTQYF.

The rearrangement links TRBV28 to TRBJ1-2; no firm D call. CDR1 and CDR2 from the germline V gene are MDHEN and SYDVKM. The V and J ends lost 7 bases and 5 bases respectively, with 11 bases between them. This CDR3 contains 12 residues. The CDR3 sequence: CASTPGGYGYTF. CDR3 nucleotides: TGTGCCAGCACCCCGGGTGGTTATGGCTACACCTTC.

The genes are TRBV19 and TRBJ1-2; D is unclear. The ends were cut back, 8 bases at V and 3 bases at J, with 7 bases in the middle. The CDR3 extends over 11 amino acids. Germline CDR1 and CDR2: LNHDA and SQIVND (reference sequence). CDR3 DNA: TGTGCCAGTCGAGAAGACTATGGCTACACCTTC. It specifies CASREDYGYTF.

The chain recombines TRBV6-5 with TRBJ1-5; D may be TRBD1 (6 bases). CDR3 size: 14 residues. Germline-derived CDR1 and CDR2 are MNHEY and SVGAGI. The germline V and J ends were trimmed by 7 bases and 6 bases, with 16 bases remaining between them. The CDR3 DNA reads TGTGCCAGCAATGTAGGGGGAGAGGGTCAGCCCCAGCATTTT. Translated, it gives CASNVGGEGQPQHF.

The V and J genes are TRBV7-2 and TRBJ2-1; 11 positions agree with TRBD2. The V and J ends lost 1 base and 8 bases, in that order; junction bases with no gene match: 7. Germline V gives CDR1 SGHTA, CDR2 FQGNSA. The CDR3 has 16 amino acids. CDR3 residues: CASSLDWLAGGYEQFF. CDR3 sequence (DNA): TGTGCCAGCAGCTTAGACTGGCTAGCGGGGGGCTATGAGCAGTTCTTC.

This sequence joins TRBV18 and TRBJ1-5; D ambiguous. Germline loops: CDR1 KGHSH, CDR2 LQKENI. Trimming removed 3 bases at V and 9 bases at J, with 15 bases between. The CDR3 has 14 residues. For the CDR3, the DNA is TGTGCCAGCTCACCGGGCGGGATAGGGAGGCCCCAGCATTTT. The encoded protein is CASSPGGIGRPQHF.

The chain links TRBV3-1 (or the pseudogene TRBV3-2) to TRBJ1-4; 7 bases map to TRBD1. With 3 bases clipped from V and 0 bases from J, the junction kept 4 bases outside the gene matches. In germline, CDR1 is LGHDT, CDR2 YNNKEL (reference sequence). CDR3 size: 16 residues. The CDR3 coding sequence is TGTGCCAGCAGCCATGGACAGGTTGCAACTAATGAAAAACTGTTTTTT. Protein: CASSHGQVATNEKLFF.

CDR3 loop: CASSRSGDSYEQYF. CDR3 nucleotide sequence: TGTGCCAGCAGTCGTAGCGGAGACTCCTACGAGCAGTACTTC. V gene TRBV6-2 or TRBV6-3 combines with J gene TRBJ2-7, with a tentative D call TRBD2 (6 bases). V lost 5 bases to trimming and J lost 0 bases, with 11 bases between them. CDR1 and CDR2 from the germline V gene are MNHEY and SVGEGT. The CDR3 contains 14 residues.

This clone has just one count. The rearrangement uses TRBV18 and TRBJ2-7; 10 positions match TRBD1. After removal of 3 bases from V and 4 bases from J, the junction contained 6 bases not matched to a gene. This CDR3 has 15 residues. The germline V gene encodes CDR1 KGHSH and CDR2 LQKENI. This CDR3 is CASSPRDRGSYEQYF. Written as DNA, the CDR3 is TGTGCCAGCTCACCCCGGGACAGGGGTTCGTACGAGCAGTACTTC.